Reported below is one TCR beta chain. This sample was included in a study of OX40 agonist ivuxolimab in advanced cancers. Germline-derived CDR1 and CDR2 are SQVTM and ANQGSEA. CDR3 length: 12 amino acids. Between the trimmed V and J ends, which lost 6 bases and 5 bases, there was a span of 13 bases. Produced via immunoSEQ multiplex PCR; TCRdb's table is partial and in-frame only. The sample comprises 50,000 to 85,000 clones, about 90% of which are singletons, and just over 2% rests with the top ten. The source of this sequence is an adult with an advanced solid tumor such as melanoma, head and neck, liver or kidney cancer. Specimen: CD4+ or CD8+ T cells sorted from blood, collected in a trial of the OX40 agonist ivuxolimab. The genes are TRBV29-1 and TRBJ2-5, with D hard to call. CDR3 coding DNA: TGCAGCGTCCTGAGCAGCCCGGAGACCCAGTACTTC. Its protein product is CSVLSSPETQYF.